One and the same sample provided the 9 T cell receptor beta chains below, sequenced in a study of naive and memory T cell subsets. The sample's treatment: skin biopsy from PPD injection site in Mantoux-positive individual. The library had UMIs added by 3' ligation of an oligonucleotide to TCR cDNA. Amplification of ligated cDNA took four PCR rounds with SP2 and nested alpha and beta constant primers. Each CDR3 protein is one row after TCRdb ran MiXCR on the UMI-ligation and nested PCR reads. The sample yields 37,000 or so distinct CDR3 sequences, around 10% seen once. The material was skin, obtained from a tuberculin skin test site. The receptor set was obtained from an adult in good health.

This clonotype turned up a few times. The chain carries TRBV20-1 and TRBJ2-1; a weak D match, TRBD1 (6 bases). The CDR3 is 22 amino acids. The ends were cut back, 0 bases at V and 0 bases at J, with 30 bases in the middle. Germline V gene sequence: CDR1 DFQATT, CDR2 SNEGSKA (reference sequence). CDR3 sequence reads: CSARDSPVERLAGVSSYNEQFF. The CDR3 DNA reads as TGCAGTGCTAGAGATAGCCCCGTTGAGAGGCTCGCAGGGGTAAGCTCCTACAATGAGCAGTTCTTC.

The CDR3 DNA reads as TGTGCCAGCTCCCCGACAGCGAACACCGGGGAGCTGTTTTTT. It is translated as CASSPTANTGELFF. V usage is TRBV18 and J usage is TRBJ2-2; D perhaps matches TRBD1 (5 bases). Looked up from germline, CDR1 is KGHSH and CDR2 is LQKENI. The CDR3 extends over 14 amino acids. V dropped 6 bases and J dropped 0 bases, with 8 bases sitting between them.

This clonotype was observed at least ten times. The CDR3: CASSSLPGQGATDTQYF. CDR3 bases: TGTGCCAGCAGCTCGCTCCCGGGACAGGGGGCAACAGATACGCAGTATTTT. The rearrangement joins TRBV5-5 to TRBJ2-3, with 12 bases lining up with TRBD1. The trim removed 3 bases at V and 3 bases at J, leaving 8 bases unmatched. Germline lookup yields CDR1 SGHKS and CDR2 YYEKEE (reference sequence). The CDR3 covers 17 residues.

This clonotype was counted many times. This chain links TRBV18 with TRBJ2-1; 7 bases line up with TRBD2. Germline assignment: CDR1 KGHSH and CDR2 LQKENI. CDR3 length equals 13 residues. The ends lost 3 bases at V and 4 bases at J; junction bases unmatched: 0. The CDR3 DNA sequence: TGTGCCAGCTCACCGGGGGGGTACAATGAGCAGTTCTTC. Residues: CASSPGGYNEQFF. Complete variable domain (other parts from reference TRBV18 and TRBJ2-1): NAGVMQNPRHLVRRRGQEARLRCSPMKGHSHVYWYRQLPEEGLKFMVYLQKENIIDESGMPKERFSAEFPKEGPSILRIQQVVRGDSAAYFCASSPGGYNEQFFGPGTRLTVL.

This chain uses TRBV9 with TRBJ2-3; D may be TRBD1 or TRBD2 (5 bases each). This CDR3 contains 16 residues. From germline, CDR1 is SGDLS and CDR2 YYNGEE. V was pared by 4 bases and J by 2 bases, with 17 bases between. The CDR3 protein is CASSIRDAAFTDTQYF. The CDR3 DNA sequence: TGTGCCAGCAGCATCCGGGACGCAGCGTTCACAGATACGCAGTATTTT.

This clonotype has ten or more counts. The chain combines TRBV29-1 with TRBJ2-7; 8 bases match TRBD2. Trimming removed 4 bases from V and 3 bases from J; junction bases left unmatched: 8. Germline-derived CDR1 and CDR2 are SQVTM and ANQGSEA. The CDR3 is 14 residues long. CDR3 protein: CSVVPTSGFYEQYF. The CDR3 nucleotides read TGCAGCGTTGTACCTACTAGCGGCTTCTACGAGCAGTACTTC.

The chain employs TRBV12-3 or TRBV12-4 and TRBJ1-4, with D perhaps matching TRBD1 (6 bases). The CDR3 is 13 residues long. The germline V and J ends were trimmed by 6 bases and 8 bases, with 13 bases remaining between them. Here the CDR3 reads CASSQQGEEKLFF. In DNA form, the CDR3 reads TGTGCCAGCAGCCAACAGGGAGAAGAAAAACTGTTTTTT.

This clonotype was counted only a few times. The rearrangement uses TRBV6-5 and TRBJ2-7; D might be TRBD2 (5 bases). The CDR3 contains 13 residues. V was cut by 5 bases and J by 2 bases, with 10 bases left in between. The germline gives CDR1 MNHEY, CDR2 SVGAGI. The CDR3 region has the DNA TGTGCCAGCAGTACGGGATGTCCCTACGAGCAGTACTTC. Translated, it gives CASSTGCPYEQYF.

The sample holds a few counts of this clonotype. V usage is TRBV2 and J usage is TRBJ1-5, with D tentatively TRBD1 (6 bases). The V end lost 4 bases, the J end lost 7 bases, and 14 bases lay between the germline ends. The germline V gene encodes CDR1 SNHLY and CDR2 FYNNEI. CDR3 length: 14 amino acids. The CDR3 region is CASSGLQGGQPQHF. In DNA, the CDR3 is TGTGCCAGCAGTGGACTACAGGGCGGGCAGCCCCAGCATTTT. The variable domain in full, completed from reference TRBV2 and TRBJ1-5, reads EPEVTQTPSHQVTQMGQEVILRCVPISNHLYFYWYRQILGQKVEFLVSFYNNEISEKSEIFDDQFSVERPDGSNFTLKIRSTKLEDSAMYFCASSGLQGGQPQHFGDGTRLSIL.